This passage covers 17 T cell receptor beta chains from one sample sequenced in a study of blood T cells in healthy people across ages. Through a sample-barcoded 5' primer and a J-beta primer mix, a second PCR was run for roughly 6 to 11 cycles. TCRdb ran MiXCR on the 5' RACE reads and lists one entry per CDR3 protein. Of about 1.6 million distinct CDR3 sequences listed, roughly 32% are singletons. Input material: blood. These receptors all stem from a woman aged 30 to 39 in good health.

This clonotype was recorded a few times. This chain uses TRBV12-3 or TRBV12-4 with TRBJ2-1; 9 positions agree with TRBD2. This CDR3 region has 15 residues. Germline trimming cut 1 base from V and 13 bases from J; bases unmatched to any gene: 11. CDR3 bases: TGTGCCAGCAGTTTAGAAGCTTGGGCTAGCGGGGTCCAGTTCTTC. Amino acid sequence: CASSLEAWASGVQFF.

This clonotype was detected only a few times. V gene TRBV6-1 combines with J gene TRBJ1-2; TRBD1 matches at 11 bases. Germline CDR1 is MNHNS and CDR2 is SASEGT. Trimming took 4 bases from V and 8 from J; bases not matched to a gene: 9. The CDR3 is 15 residues long. CDR3 nucleotides: TGTGCCAGCAGTGCCTACGGGACAGGGGGGGGAGGCTACACCTTC. This translates into CASSAYGTGGGGYTF.

The V gene is TRBV27, the J gene TRBJ2-1; TRBD2 matches at 9 bases. The germline V gene encodes CDR1 MNHEY and CDR2 SMNVEV (reference sequence). The CDR3 is 16 residues long. V shed 1 base and J 5 bases; nucleotides not matched to a gene: 6. CDR3 DNA sequence: TGTGCCAGCAGTTTATTGTGGACTAGCGAGAACAATGAGCAGTTCTTC. The encoded protein is CASSLLWTSENNEQFF.

This clonotype has only a few counts. This chain joins TRBV7-6 and TRBJ2-5; D is perhaps TRBD1 (6 bases). Between the trimmed V and J ends, which lost 4 bases and 2 bases, there was a span of 14 bases. Germline-derived CDR1 and CDR2 are SGHVS and FNYEAQ. The CDR3 is made up of 15 amino acids. The CDR3 nucleotides read TGTGCCAGCAGCTACACAGGGTTGCGGCAAGAGACCCAGTACTTC. This sequence encodes CASSYTGLRQETQYF.

The V gene is TRBV7-9, the J gene TRBJ2-3; D gene ambiguous. The V end lost 3 bases, the J end lost 6 bases, and 16 bases lay between the germline ends. Germline V gives CDR1 SEHNR, CDR2 FQNEAQ (reference sequence). The CDR3 extends over 15 amino acids. The CDR3 protein is CASSFGSGRMDTQYF. DNA of the CDR3: TGTGCCAGCAGCTTCGGTTCAGGAAGGATGGATACGCAGTATTTT.

The chain employs TRBV13 and TRBJ2-3, with TRBD2 identical over 7 bases. The CDR3 length is 15 residues. Trimming removed 5 bases from V and 5 bases from J; junction bases left unmatched: 10. Germline lookup yields CDR1 PRHDT and CDR2 FYEKMQ (reference sequence). The CDR3 DNA sequence: TGTGCCAGCAGCACGGTGACTATAGCGGGAGATACGCAGTATTTT. Residues: CASSTVTIAGDTQYF. The whole variable domain, remainder taken from reference TRBV13 and TRBJ2-3, is AAGVIQSPRHLIKEKRETATLKCYPIPRHDTVYWYQQGPGQDPQFLISFYEKMQSDKGSIPDRFSAQQFSDYHSELNMSSLELGDSALYFCASSTVTIAGDTQYFGPGTRLTVL.

The rearrangement links TRBV7-2 to TRBJ2-3, with 8 bases that match TRBD2. Trimming at V came to 2 bases and at J to 1 base, leaving 17 bases not matched to a gene. From germline, CDR1 is SGHTA and CDR2 FQGNSA. This CDR3 has 20 residues. This chain's CDR3 is CASSLWNVEGAGEGTDTQYF. As DNA, the CDR3 is TGTGCCAGCAGCTTATGGAATGTTGAGGGAGCGGGAGAGGGCACAGATACGCAGTATTTT.

Many counts were recorded for this clonotype. The J gene is TRBJ2-7, the V gene TRBV20-1, with D possibly matching TRBD1 (6 bases). Trimming stripped 0 bases from V and 5 bases from J, with 17 bases between. This CDR3 spans 15 amino acids. Per germline, CDR1 DFQATT and CDR2 SNEGSKA (reference sequence). The chain's CDR3 is CSARDPETGFHEQYF. CDR3 nucleotide sequence: TGCAGTGCTAGAGACCCGGAGACAGGATTCCACGAGCAGTACTTC.

The gene calls are TRBV4-1 and TRBJ2-1; 10 bases agree with TRBD2. The CDR3 spans 16 residues. J was trimmed by 13 bases and V by 1 base; bases with no gene match: 13. CDR1 is MGHRA and CDR2 is YSYEKL in the germline V gene. CDR3 amino acids: CASSQGDSGGPPVQFF. The CDR3 region has the DNA TGCGCCAGCAGCCAAGGGGATAGCGGGGGGCCACCCGTCCAGTTCTTC.

This clonotype turned up a few times. The chain links TRBV4-1 to TRBJ2-5; D possibly corresponds to TRBD2 (6 bases). Germline CDR1 is MGHRA and CDR2 is YSYEKL. The CDR3 has 14 amino acids. V was trimmed by 1 base and J by 5 bases, leaving 11 bases between them. In DNA, the CDR3 is TGCGCCAGCAGCCAAGCGCGGGAACGGGAGACCCAGTACTTC. It codes for CASSQARERETQYF.

This clonotype was found a few times. The chain carries TRBV20-1 and TRBJ1-6; 7 bases agree with TRBD1. The CDR3 contains 16 residues. Germline V gene data show CDR1 as DFQATT and CDR2 as SNEGSKA (reference sequence). With V trimmed by 6 bases and J by 5 bases, 13 bases remained unmatched. The CDR3 loop reads CSAPILGTVNNSPLHF. The CDR3, as DNA: TGCAGTGCCCCAATTCTTGGGACAGTCAATAATTCACCCCTCCACTTT.

This clonotype showed up just a few times. The CDR3 sequence: CASSFVGQGNTEAFF. The CDR3 nucleotides read TGTGCCAGCAGCTTTGTGGGACAGGGGAACACTGAAGCTTTCTTT. This chain uses TRBV5-5 with TRBJ1-1; 9 bases are shared with TRBD1. The germline CDR1 and CDR2 sequences are SGHKS and YYEKEE (reference sequence). J lost 1 base, V lost 2 bases, and 3 bases had no gene match. This CDR3 region has 15 residues. The full variable domain, with the rest looked up from reference TRBV5-5 and TRBJ1-1, is DAGVTQSPTHLIKTRGQQVTLRCSPISGHKSVSWYQQVLGQGPQFIFQYYEKEERGRGNFPDRFSARQFPNYSSELNVNALLLGDSALYLCASSFVGQGNTEAFFGQGTRLTVV.

A remark on this clonotype: One base away lies a much larger clone, so this may be a sequencing read error. This chain links TRBV9 with TRBJ2-6; no reliable D call. The CDR3 loop spans 15 amino acids. Germline loops: CDR1 SGDLS, CDR2 YYNGEE. V was clipped by 0 bases and J by 4 bases, with 8 bases between them. The CDR3 spells CASSVGSAGANVLTF. The CDR3 nucleotides are TGTGCCAGCAGCGTAGGGAGCGCGGGGGCCAACGTCCTGACTTTC.

The chain uses TRBV5-1 and TRBJ2-6; D is unclear. The length of the CDR3 is 17 residues. The germline V gene has CDR1 SGHRS and CDR2 YFSETQ. V was cut by 1 base and J by 1 base, with 12 bases left in between. The CDR3 loop reads CASSLLVSGSGANVLTF. The DNA for the CDR3 is TGCGCCAGCAGCTTGTTGGTTTCCGGGTCTGGGGCCAACGTCCTGACTTTC.

The chain employs TRBV28 and TRBJ1-1; no definite D call. Germline-derived CDR1 and CDR2 are MDHEN and SYDVKM. Trimming left V 6 bases short and J 1 base short, with 9 bases between. The CDR3 has 13 residues. In DNA, the CDR3 is TGTGCCAGCAGCCGCTCATGGAACACTGAAGCTTTCTTT. Encoded protein: CASSRSWNTEAFF.

The chain combines TRBV5-1 with TRBJ1-3; the D is unclear. The CDR3 has 12 residues. V lost 4 bases and J 4 bases, leaving 6 bases between the germline ends. Germline lookup yields CDR1 SGHRS and CDR2 YFSETQ. The CDR3 region is CASSPPGNTIYF. CDR3 sequence (DNA): TGCGCCAGCAGCCCCCCCGGAAACACCATATATTTT.

The chain carries TRBV18 and TRBJ2-3, with unresolved D. The CDR3 totals 13 residues. Trimming left V 1 base short and J 6 bases short, with 8 bases between. The germline CDR1 and CDR2 sequences are KGHSH and LQKENI. Written as DNA, the CDR3 is TGTGCCAGCTCACCACGGCCGCGGGATACGCAGTATTTT. This codes for CASSPRPRDTQYF.